A single sample gave rise to the 8 T cell receptor beta chains below, sequenced in a study of shared clonotypes between healthy human individuals. Profiled with immunoSEQ multiplex PCR; TCRdb holds only in-frame clones, not every one. The data contain some 490,000 clones, approximately 80% of them singletons. The sequenced material came from PBMCs. The receptors were sampled from a woman aged 40 to 55 in good health. Some clones in this sample may be carry-over from other donors' samples.

This clone has more than one count but fewer than ten. The same CDR3 is also encoded by other DNA sequences in this sample. The J gene is TRBJ1-2, the V gene TRBV6-1; D uncertain. The CDR3 covers 12 residues. Per germline, CDR1 MNHNS and CDR2 SASEGT. Deletions cut 3 bases from V and 4 bases from J, with 6 bases between. The CDR3 DNA follows: TGTGCCAGCAGTGACAGAACCTATGGCTACACCTTC. As protein: CASSDRTYGYTF.

The chain couples TRBV7-9 to TRBJ2-7, with 7 bases matching TRBD1. V lost 5 bases and J lost 2; bases outside the gene matches: 9. This CDR3 has 15 residues. CDR1 is SEHNR, CDR2 FQNEAQ, per germline (reference sequence). In DNA, the CDR3 is TGTGCCAGCAGCGAACCCCGGACAGGACCCTACGAGCAGTACTTC. Encoded protein: CASSEPRTGPYEQYF.

The chain is built from TRBV11-2 and TRBJ2-1; TRBD2 might be the D (6 bases). The germline V gene has CDR1 SGHAT and CDR2 FQNNGV. The CDR3 consists of 17 residues. Between the trimmed V and J ends, which lost 0 bases and 3 bases, there was a span of 15 bases. CDR3 region: CASSLDLGSSGYNEQFF. CDR3 DNA sequence: TGTGCCAGCAGCTTAGATTTAGGGAGTAGCGGCTACAATGAGCAGTTCTTC.

The chain uses TRBV6-1 and TRBJ2-7; possibly TRBD1 or TRBD2 for D (6 bases each). Germline assignment: CDR1 MNHNS and CDR2 SASEGT. The V and J ends lost 8 bases and 2 bases respectively, with 13 bases between them. The CDR3 contains 13 residues. CDR3 in DNA: TGTGCCAGCGTCTTCGGGGGCACCTACGAGCAGTACTTC. Translated, it gives CASVFGGTYEQYF.

V is TRBV4-1 and J is TRBJ1-3; D remains unclear. In germline, CDR1 is MGHRA, CDR2 YSYEKL. The CDR3 sequence is 13 residues long. The V gene lost 5 bases and the J gene lost 5 bases, with 10 bases spanning the gap. CDR3 coding DNA: TGCGCCAGCAGCTACGGACGGCGAAACACCATATATTTT. As protein: CASSYGRRNTIYF.

Of note for this clone: Mismatch with germline at one junction end may stem from a read error. The chain links TRBV7-7 to TRBJ2-7, with 8 positions matching TRBD2. Germline assignment: CDR1 SSHAT and CDR2 FNYEAQ (reference sequence). This CDR3 is built from 14 residues. The CDR3 here is CASSVSGESYEQYF. The CDR3 bases are TGTGCTAGCAGCGTTAGCGGGGAGTCCTACGAGCAGTACTTC.

As to this clone: This likely traces to a read error, being one base from a far larger clone. The identical CDR3 is also encoded by other nucleotide sequences in the sample. The chain links TRBV5-1 to TRBJ2-7; tentative D call: TRBD1 (5 bases). The V end lost 5 bases, the J end lost 9 bases, and 15 bases lay between the germline ends. The CDR3 sequence is 12 residues long. Germline V gene data show CDR1 as SGHRS and CDR2 as YFSETQ. In DNA form, the CDR3 reads TGCGCCAGCAGTTCGCAGGGATGGGGGCAGTACTTC. As protein: CASSSQGWGQYF.

V and J are TRBV18 and TRBJ2-1; possibly TRBD1 for D (6 bases). CDR1 KGHSH and CDR2 LQKENI come from the germline V gene. Trimming pared 5 bases from V and 6 bases from J, leaving 8 bases between. This CDR3 is 12 amino acids long. In DNA form, the CDR3 reads TGTGCCAGCTCAGCGGACAGCAATGAGCAGTTCTTC. Translation gives CASSADSNEQFF.